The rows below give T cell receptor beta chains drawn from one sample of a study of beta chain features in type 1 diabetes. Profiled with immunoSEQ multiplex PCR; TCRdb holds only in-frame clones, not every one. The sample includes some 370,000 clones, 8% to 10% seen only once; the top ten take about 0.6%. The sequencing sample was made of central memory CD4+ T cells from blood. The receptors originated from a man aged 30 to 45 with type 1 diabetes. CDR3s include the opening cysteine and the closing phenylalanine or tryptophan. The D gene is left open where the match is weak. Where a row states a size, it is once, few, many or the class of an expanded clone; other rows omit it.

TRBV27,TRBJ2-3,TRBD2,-,TGTGCCAGCAGTTCGACTAGCAGCGATACGCAGTATTTT,CASSSTSSDTQYF
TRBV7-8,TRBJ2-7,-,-,TGTGCCAGCAGCCGGGTACGGGACAACTCCTACGAGCAGTACTTC,CASSRVRDNSYEQYF
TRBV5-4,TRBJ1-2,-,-,TGTGCCAGCAGCTTCGACAGAGGGGGAGGCTACACCTTC,CASSFDRGGGYTF
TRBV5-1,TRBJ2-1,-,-,TGCGCCAGCAGCTTGGCCACTAGCTTGGGTGAGCAGTTCTTC,CASSLATSLGEQFF
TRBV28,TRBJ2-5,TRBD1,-,TGTGCCAGCAGTGAAAGTCCCGGGACAGGGGAGAAGACCCAGTACTTC,CASSESPGTGEKTQYF
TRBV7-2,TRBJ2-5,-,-,TGTGCCAGCACAGGGGTGGGGACTAACCAAGAGACCCAGTACTTC,CASTGVGTNQETQYF
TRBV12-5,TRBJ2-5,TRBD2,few,TGTGCTAGTGGCCCTGGACTAGCGGGAGGATCAGAGACCCAGTACTTC,CASGPGLAGGSETQYF
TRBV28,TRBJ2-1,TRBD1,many,TGTGCCAGCAGTTCTCACGCAGGGGGCGCATACAATGAGCAGTTCTTC,CASSSHAGGAYNEQFF
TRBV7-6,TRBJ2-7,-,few,TGTGCCAGCAGCTGGAGGGACGCAAGTCGGTACTTC,CASSWRDASRYF
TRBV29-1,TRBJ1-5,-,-,TGCAGCGGGACCCATAAAGAGTTCTATAGCAATCAGCCCCAGCATTTT,CSGTHKEFYSNQPQHF
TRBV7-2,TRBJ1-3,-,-,TGTGCCAGCAGCTTTTTCTCAGGAAACACCATATATTTT,CASSFFSGNTIYF
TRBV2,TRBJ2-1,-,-,TGTGCCAGCAGATACGACTCGGGGGCCAATGAGCAGTTCTTC,CASRYDSGANEQFF
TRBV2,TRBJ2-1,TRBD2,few,TGTGCCAGCAGAAGCGGGACCCTGGGTCTCGATGAGCAGTTCTTC,CASRSGTLGLDEQFF
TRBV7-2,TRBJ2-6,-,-,TGTGCCAGCAGCTTTTTGGTGGCTGGGGCCAACGTCCTGACTTTC,CASSFLVAGANVLTF
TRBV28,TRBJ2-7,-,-,TGTGCCAGCAGACCGGTAGGGAGGACCTACGAGCAGTACTTC,CASRPVGRTYEQYF
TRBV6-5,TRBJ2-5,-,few,TGTGCCAGCAGTTACAGGGGGAACATGGAGACCCAGTACTTC,CASSYRGNMETQYF
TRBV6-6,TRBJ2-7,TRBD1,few,TGTGCCACCTCATCGCTCCGGGACAGGGCCTACGAGCAGTACTTC,CATSSLRDRAYEQYF
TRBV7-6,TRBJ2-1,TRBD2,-,TGTGCCAGCAGACCCGCCGGGACTAGGAATGAGCAGTTCTTC,CASRPAGTRNEQFF
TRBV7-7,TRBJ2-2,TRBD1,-,TGTGCCAGCAGCCCGTGGGACAGCCCGGCGGGGGAGCTGTTTTTT,CASSPWDSPAGELFF
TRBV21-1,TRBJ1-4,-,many,TGTGCCAGCAGCCGAGAACAGTATAATGAAAAACTGTTTTTT,CASSREQYNEKLFF
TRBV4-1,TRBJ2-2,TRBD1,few,TGCGCCAGCAGCCAACCGGGACAGGGGACCGCCGGGGAGCTGTTTTTT,CASSQPGQGTAGELFF
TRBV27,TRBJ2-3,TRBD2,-,TGTGCCAGCAGTTCCAGACTAGCGGGAGCAGATACGCAGTATTTT,CASSSRLAGADTQYF
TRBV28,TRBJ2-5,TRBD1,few,TGTGCCAGTTACAGGGGGCGGGAGCAGTACTTC,CASYRGREQYF
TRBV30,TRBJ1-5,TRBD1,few,TGTGCCTGGAGTTGGGGGACAGGGGAGGAGCCCCAGCATTTT,CAWSWGTGEEPQHF
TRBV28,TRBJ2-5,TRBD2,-,TGTGCCAGCAGTTTAGATTGGGGGGAGGGCCAGGAGACCCAGTACTTC,CASSLDWGEGQETQYF
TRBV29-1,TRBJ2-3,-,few,TGCAGCGTTGGTGTCCTAGTCTGGGAATCTAGCACAGATACGCAGTATTTT,CSVGVLVWESSTDTQYF
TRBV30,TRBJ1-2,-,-,TGTGCCTGGAGGTTGTTTGGGCAGGCGGACTATGGCTACACCTTC,CAWRLFGQADYGYTF
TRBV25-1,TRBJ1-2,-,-,TGTGCCAGCAGTGAAAGCGAAGCTAACTATGGCTACACCTTC,CASSESEANYGYTF
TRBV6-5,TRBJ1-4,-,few,TGTGCCAGCAGCCAGGGGTATAGTAATGAAAAACTGTTTTTT,CASSQGYSNEKLFF
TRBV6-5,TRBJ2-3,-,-,TGTGCCAGCAGTGAAGGCACAGATACGCAGTATTTT,CASSEGTDTQYF
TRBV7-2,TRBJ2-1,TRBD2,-,TGTGCCAGCAGCGTAGGGCACTCTAGCGGCTACAATGAGCAGTTCTTC,CASSVGHSSGYNEQFF
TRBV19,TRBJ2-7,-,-,TGTGCCAGTAGTACCCGGGGGACAACCTACGAGCAGTACTTC,CASSTRGTTYEQYF
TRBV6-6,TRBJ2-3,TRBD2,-,TGTGCCAGACCTAGCGGGAGGAGCACAGATACGCAGTATTTT,CARPSGRSTDTQYF
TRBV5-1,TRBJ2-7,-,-,TGCGCCAGCAGCTTGGGGTCAGACTACGAGCAGTACTTC,CASSLGSDYEQYF
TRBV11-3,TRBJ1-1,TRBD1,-,TGTGCCAGCAGCACCCAGGGGGAGGGGACTGAAGCTTTCTTT,CASSTQGEGTEAFF
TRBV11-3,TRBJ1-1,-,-,TGTGCCAGCAGCTTGGGAACGGACACTGAAGCTTTCTTT,CASSLGTDTEAFF
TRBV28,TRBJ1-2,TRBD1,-,TGTGCCAGCAGTTCCCATACCAGGACAGGAAGCAACTATGGCTACACCTTC,CASSSHTRTGSNYGYTF
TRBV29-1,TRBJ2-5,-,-,TGCAGCGTTCTCGGGGCCCAAGAGACCCAGTACTTC,CSVLGAQETQYF
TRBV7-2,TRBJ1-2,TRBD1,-,TGTGCCAGCAGCTTAGTGGGCAGGGGGAACCCCTATGGCTACACCTTC,CASSLVGRGNPYGYTF
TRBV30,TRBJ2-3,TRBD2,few,TGTGCCTGGAATTCACTAGCGGGCCGCACAGATACGCAGTATTTT,CAWNSLAGRTDTQYF
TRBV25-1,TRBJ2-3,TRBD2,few,TGTGCCAGCAGTGATCCTGGGAGGGCAGATACGCAGTATTTT,CASSDPGRADTQYF
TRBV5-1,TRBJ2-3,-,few,TGCGCCAGCAGCTTGAATGGCGAGACCACAGATACGCAGTATTTT,CASSLNGETTDTQYF
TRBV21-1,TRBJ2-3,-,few,TGTGCCAGCAGCAAAGGGAACAGGGGTGTTTTAGATACGCAGTATTTT,CASSKGNRGVLDTQYF